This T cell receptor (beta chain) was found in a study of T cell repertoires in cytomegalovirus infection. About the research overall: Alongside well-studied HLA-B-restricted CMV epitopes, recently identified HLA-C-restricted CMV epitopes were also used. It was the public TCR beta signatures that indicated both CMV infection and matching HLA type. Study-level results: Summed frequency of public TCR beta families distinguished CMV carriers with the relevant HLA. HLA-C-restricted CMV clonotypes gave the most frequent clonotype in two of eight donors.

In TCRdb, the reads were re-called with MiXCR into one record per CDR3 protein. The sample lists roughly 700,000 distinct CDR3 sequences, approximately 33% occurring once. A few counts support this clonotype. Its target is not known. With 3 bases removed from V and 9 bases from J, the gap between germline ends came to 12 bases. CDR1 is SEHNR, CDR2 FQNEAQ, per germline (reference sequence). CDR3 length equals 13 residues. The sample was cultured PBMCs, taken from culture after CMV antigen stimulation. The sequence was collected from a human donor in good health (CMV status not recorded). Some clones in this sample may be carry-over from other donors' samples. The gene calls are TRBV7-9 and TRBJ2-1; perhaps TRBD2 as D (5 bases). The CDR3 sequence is CASSFGVSGEQFF. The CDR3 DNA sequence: TGTGCCAGCAGCTTCGGGGTCTCGGGTGAGCAGTTCTTC.